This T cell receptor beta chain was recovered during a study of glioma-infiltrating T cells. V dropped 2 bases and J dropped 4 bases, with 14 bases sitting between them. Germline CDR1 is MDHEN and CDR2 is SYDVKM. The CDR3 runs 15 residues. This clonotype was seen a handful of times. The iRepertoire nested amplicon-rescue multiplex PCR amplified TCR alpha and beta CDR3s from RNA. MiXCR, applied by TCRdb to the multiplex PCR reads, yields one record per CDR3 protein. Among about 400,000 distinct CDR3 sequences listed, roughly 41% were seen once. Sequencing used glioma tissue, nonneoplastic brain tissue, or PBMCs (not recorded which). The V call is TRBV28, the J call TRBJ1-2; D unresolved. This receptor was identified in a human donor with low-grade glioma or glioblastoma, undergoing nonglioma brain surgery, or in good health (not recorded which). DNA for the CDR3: TGTGCCAGCAGTTTAATGCAGGACCCATCCTATGGCTACACCTTC. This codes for CASSLMQDPSYGYTF.